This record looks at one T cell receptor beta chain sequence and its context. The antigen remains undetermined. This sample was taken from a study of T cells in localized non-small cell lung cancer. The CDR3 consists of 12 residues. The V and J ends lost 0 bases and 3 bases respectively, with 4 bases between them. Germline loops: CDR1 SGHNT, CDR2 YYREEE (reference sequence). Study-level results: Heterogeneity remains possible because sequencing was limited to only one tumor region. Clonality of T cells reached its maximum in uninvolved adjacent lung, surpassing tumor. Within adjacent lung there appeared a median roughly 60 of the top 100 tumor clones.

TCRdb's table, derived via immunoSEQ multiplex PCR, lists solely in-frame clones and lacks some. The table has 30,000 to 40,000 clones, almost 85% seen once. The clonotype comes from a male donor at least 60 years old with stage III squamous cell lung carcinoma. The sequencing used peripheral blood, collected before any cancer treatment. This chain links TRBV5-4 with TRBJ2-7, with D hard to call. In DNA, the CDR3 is TGTGCCAGCAGCTTGGTGGGCTACGAGCAGTACTTC. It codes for CASSLVGYEQYF.